This is a list of T cell receptor beta chains from one sample in a study of blood T cells in healthy people across ages. TCRdb reanalysed the 5' RACE reads using MiXCR and keeps one entry per CDR3 protein. The sample comprises some 1.6 million distinct CDR3 sequences, about 32% of which are singletons, and about 11% rests with the top ten. Sequences were obtained from blood. Every receptor here comes from a woman in her twenties or thirties in good health. The CDR3 runs from the conserved cysteine through the conserved F or W. Each record gives: clone size, J gene, V gene, D gene, CDR3 DNA, CDR3 protein. D genes are given only for firm matches. The size of a clone is reported for some rows only, either as once, few or many, or as a class for expanded clones.

NA TRBJ1-4 TRBV7-9 NA TGTGCCAGCAGCTTAGATAGTCCGGGAGGCGGCGGGGCAGAACTGTTTTTT CASSLDSPGGGGAELFF
few TRBJ1-4 TRBV7-9 TRBD1 TGTGCCAGCAGCTTAGGGGACAGGGGAAAATCGGAAAAACTGTTTTTT CASSLGDRGKSEKLFF
few TRBJ2-1 TRBV6-5 TRBD2 TGTGCCAGCAGTTACGCGGGGGGCGCTTCGGAGAATGAGCAGTTCTTC CASSYAGGASENEQFF
NA TRBJ2-5 TRBV10-2 NA TGCGCCAACCACCGGGACACTTCACCGGGGGCCCAGTACTTC CANHRDTSPGAQYF
many TRBJ2-1 TRBV6-2/TRBV6-3 NA TGTGCCAGCAGCCGCTACTCCTACAATGAGCAGTTCTTC CASSRYSYNEQFF
few TRBJ2-3 TRBV6-4 NA TGTGCCAGCAGTCGTAGGGCCGCTAGCACTGATACGCAGTATTTT CASSRRAASTDTQYF
NA TRBJ2-1 TRBV28 NA TGTGCCAGCAGTTTTTGGGCGGACCGGCCCCCCAATGAGCAGTTCTTC CASSFWADRPPNEQFF
many TRBJ2-1 TRBV4-1 NA TGCGCCAGCAGCCAAACCCACCGACAGAAAGGACGGTATGAGCAGTTCTTC CASSQTHRQKGRYEQFF
few TRBJ2-6 TRBV4-1 TRBD2 TGCGCCAGCAGCCAAGAAAGGTCTAGCGGGAGGTCTGGGGCCAACGTCCTGACTTTC CASSQERSSGRSGANVLTF
many TRBJ2-1 TRBV7-9 NA TGTGCCAGCAGCCCTCGAGGCGGTGAGCAGTTCTTC CASSPRGGEQFF
many TRBJ2-7 TRBV21-1 NA TGTGCCAGCATATTGGACTCAACCGAGCAGTACTTC CASILDSTEQYF
NA TRBJ2-3 TRBV4-1 TRBD2 TGCGCCAGCAGCCAACAAGGTTGGGCGGGAGGGCCAGATACGCAGTATTTT CASSQQGWAGGPDTQYF
NA TRBJ2-2 TRBV15 NA TGTGCCACCAGCAAATTCAGGGGCACCGGGGAGCTGTTTTTT CATSKFRGTGELFF
NA TRBJ1-2 TRBV12-5 NA TGTGCTAGTGGACCAATCTCACAGGGTACTAACTATGGCTACACCTTC CASGPISQGTNYGYTF
NA TRBJ2-5 TRBV20-1 TRBD2 TGCAGTGCTAAGCACAGCGGGGGGGCTCTGGAGACCCAGTACTTC CSAKHSGGALETQYF
NA TRBJ2-3 TRBV20-1 NA TGCAGTGCTCGCCCCGACAAGGCAAAACCGGCAGATACGCAGTATTTT CSARPDKAKPADTQYF
NA TRBJ2-4 TRBV7-6 NA TGTGCCAGCAGCCCCGGGACGGGGAAGGGCATTCAGTACTTC CASSPGTGKGIQYF
NA TRBJ1-5 TRBV29-1 NA TGCAGCGTTGTTAGTGGGACGATGGGTCAGCCCCAGCATTTT CSVVSGTMGQPQHF
NA TRBJ2-1 TRBV18 NA TGTGCCAGCGTGGGGGATAAAAGAAGAAATGAGCAGTTCTTC CASVGDKRRNEQFF
NA TRBJ2-5 TRBV20-1 NA TGCAGTGGGTCGGGGGAGGAGACCCAGTACTTC CSGSGEETQYF
NA TRBJ2-5 TRBV3-1 NA TGTGCCAGCAGCCAATCAACCCAGTACTTC CASSQSTQYF
NA TRBJ2-7 TRBV7-2 NA TGTGCCAGCAGCTTTGGGATGGGTGGGGTCCTGTACGAGCAGTACTTC CASSFGMGGVLYEQYF
once TRBJ2-3 TRBV12-5 NA TGTGCTAGTGGTTTGGGAAACAGAGGAGGAACGCAGTATTTT CASGLGNRGGTQYF
few TRBJ2-3 TRBV20-1 NA TGCAGTGCTAGCGTCACGGGAGATACGCAGTATTTT CSASVTGDTQYF
few TRBJ2-3 TRBV3-1 NA TGTGCCAGCAGCCAGGACGAGTATACGCAGTATTTT CASSQDEYTQYF
NA TRBJ1-1 TRBV6-1 NA TGTGCCAGCACCGACCAGTACACTGAAGCTTTCTTT CASTDQYTEAFF
few TRBJ2-7 TRBV12-3/TRBV12-4 NA TGTGCCAGCAGCTCCAAGGTGGCCCAGTACTTC CASSSKVAQYF
NA TRBJ1-4 TRBV20-1 NA TGCAGTGCTAGAGTCATGGCATCCAATGAAAAACTGTTTTTT CSARVMASNEKLFF
NA TRBJ2-7 TRBV19 NA TGTGCCAGTAGTATAGCGGACCTTCCTAATTCCTACGAGCAGTACTTC CASSIADLPNSYEQYF
few TRBJ2-5 TRBV7-2 TRBD2 TGTGCCAGCAGCTTAGCGGCTTTTGGACTAGCGGGGGAGGAAGAGACCCAGTACTTC CASSLAAFGLAGEEETQYF
NA TRBJ2-1 TRBV5-1 TRBD1 TGCGCCAGCAGCCAGCTGACAGGGGAGGATGAGCAGTTCTTC CASSQLTGEDEQFF
few TRBJ2-3 TRBV5-1 NA TGCGCCAGCAGCTCACTTGGCCAGCTGCGGGCGACAGATACGCAGTATTTT CASSSLGQLRATDTQYF
few TRBJ1-5 TRBV7-8 NA TGTGCCAGCAGCTTACAGACAGGTGAGGATCAGCCCCAGCATTTT CASSLQTGEDQPQHF
NA TRBJ2-7 TRBV9 TRBD1 TGTGCCAGCAGCGGATACAGGGGCGTCGCCTACGAGCAGTACTTC CASSGYRGVAYEQYF
NA TRBJ2-5 TRBV4-2 NA TGTGCCAGCAGCCAAGGAAGGCCCGGACCTCGTTGGGGGGAGACCCAGTACTTC CASSQGRPGPRWGETQYF
NA TRBJ2-7 TRBV5-6 TRBD2 TGTGCCAGCAGCCGCTGCACAGAGGGAGGGCCCAACTACGAGCAGTACTTC CASSRCTEGGPNYEQYF
once TRBJ2-7 TRBV10-3 NA TGTGCCATCAGTGAGTCGTCCATTCTCAAGCAGTACTTC CAISESSILKQYF
NA TRBJ2-7 TRBV6-1 NA TGTGCCAGCAAGGTAGCCGATAGGTACGAGCAGTACTTC CASKVADRYEQYF
NA TRBJ2-1 TRBV30 TRBD1 TGTGCCTGGGGACAGGGAGGACACCGCTACAATGAGCAGTTCTTC CAWGQGGHRYNEQFF
NA TRBJ1-1 TRBV7-3 TRBD1 TGTGCCAGCAGCTCCGGACAGGCGGGGGGCACTGAAGCTTTCTTT CASSSGQAGGTEAFF
once TRBJ2-3 TRBV27 NA TGTGCCAGCAGTTGGATCCCCAGGAGCACAGATACGCAGTATTTT CASSWIPRSTDTQYF
once TRBJ1-5 TRBV15 NA TGTGCCACCGGAGGGGAGGCTGGAAGCAATCCGCCCCAGCATTTT CATGGEAGSNPPQHF
few TRBJ1-2 TRBV10-3 NA TGTGCCATCAGTGATGAGGCGGGGGGCTACACCTTC CAISDEAGGYTF
NA TRBJ1-4 TRBV7-8 NA TGTGCCAGCAGCGCAGCACAGGGAGAAAAACTGTTTTTT CASSAAQGEKLFF
NA TRBJ2-3 TRBV20-1 TRBD1 TGCAGTGCTGGCCGGGACAGGGGGGGGTCGGTCAATCAGCCCCAGTATTTT CSAGRDRGGSVNQPQYF
few TRBJ1-4 TRBV11-2 NA TGTGCCAGCAGCTTAGCCGGCCCTGGGACTAATGAAAAACTGTTTTTT CASSLAGPGTNEKLFF
few TRBJ2-3 TRBV6-5 NA TGTGCCAGCAGTTACTTGTCCCCGGGAATGGATACGCAGTATTTT CASSYLSPGMDTQYF
NA TRBJ1-2 TRBV11-1 NA TGTGCCAGCAGCTTCGATCCAGTCGGTGGCTACACCTTC CASSFDPVGGYTF
NA TRBJ2-3 TRBV10-3 NA TGTGCCATCAGTGAGGACAGGAGCATAGATACGCAGTATTTT CAISEDRSIDTQYF
NA TRBJ2-5 TRBV7-3 NA TGTGCCAGCAGCCCTGGGGGAAGCCAAGGGACCCAGTACTTC CASSPGGSQGTQYF
NA TRBJ2-3 TRBV7-3 NA TGTGCCAGCAGCCCCACAGGGAAAACAGATACGCAGTATTTT CASSPTGKTDTQYF
many TRBJ1-2 TRBV20-1 TRBD1 TGCAGTGCTAAGACAGGGAGGGATGGCTACACCTTC CSAKTGRDGYTF
many TRBJ2-5 TRBV10-3 NA TGTGCCATCAGTGAGAAGGGGGAGACCCAGTACTTC CAISEKGETQYF
many TRBJ2-1 TRBV7-3 NA TGTGCCAGCAGTGTCGGGGCGGGGACCTACAATGAGCAGTTCTTC CASSVGAGTYNEQFF
NA TRBJ2-7 TRBV12-3/TRBV12-4 NA TGTGCCAGCAGTTTGGTTCGTCGGGCCGAGCAGTACTTC CASSLVRRAEQYF